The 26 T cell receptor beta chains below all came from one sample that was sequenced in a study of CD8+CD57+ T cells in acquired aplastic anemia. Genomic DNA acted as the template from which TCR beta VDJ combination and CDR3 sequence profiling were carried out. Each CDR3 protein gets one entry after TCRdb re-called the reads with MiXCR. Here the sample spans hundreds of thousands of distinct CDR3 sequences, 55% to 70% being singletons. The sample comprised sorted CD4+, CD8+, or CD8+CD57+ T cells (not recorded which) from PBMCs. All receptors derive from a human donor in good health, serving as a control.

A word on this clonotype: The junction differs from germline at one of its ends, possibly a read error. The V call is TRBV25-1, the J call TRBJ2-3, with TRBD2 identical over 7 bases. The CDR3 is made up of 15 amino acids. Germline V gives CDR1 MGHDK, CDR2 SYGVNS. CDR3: CASRGLAGAGDTQFF. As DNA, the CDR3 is TGTGCCAGCAGAGGACTGGCGGGAGCGGGTGATACGCAGTTTTTC.

CDR3 DNA sequence: TGTGCCAGCAGCCGCCGGAGGGACAGGGATTATGGCTACACCTTC. The encoded protein is CASSRRRDRDYGYTF. The gene calls are TRBV12-3 or TRBV12-4 and TRBJ1-2; 9 nucleotides match TRBD1. The V gene end was trimmed by 6 bases and the J gene end by 5 bases; junction bases not matched to a gene: 10. CDR3 length: 15 amino acids.

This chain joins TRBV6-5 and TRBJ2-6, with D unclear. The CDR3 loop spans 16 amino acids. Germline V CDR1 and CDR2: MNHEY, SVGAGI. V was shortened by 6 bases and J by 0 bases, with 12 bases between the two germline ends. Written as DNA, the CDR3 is TGTGCCAGCAGCCCCCGGACGGCCTCTGGGGCCAACGTCCTGACTTTC. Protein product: CASSPRTASGANVLTF.

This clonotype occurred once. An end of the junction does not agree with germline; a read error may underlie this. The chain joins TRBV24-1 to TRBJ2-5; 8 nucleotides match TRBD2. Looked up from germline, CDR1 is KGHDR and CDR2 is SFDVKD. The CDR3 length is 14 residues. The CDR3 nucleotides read TGTGCCAGCAGTGATGCGACTAGCGAAGAGACGCAGTACTTC. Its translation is CASSDATSEETQYF.

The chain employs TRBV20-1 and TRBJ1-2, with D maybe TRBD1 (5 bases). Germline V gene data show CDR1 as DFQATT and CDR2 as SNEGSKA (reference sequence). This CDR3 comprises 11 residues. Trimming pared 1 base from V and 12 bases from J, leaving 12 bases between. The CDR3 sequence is CSARGDSGNTF. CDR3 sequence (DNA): TGCAGTGCTAGAGGGGACTCTGGAAACACCTTC.

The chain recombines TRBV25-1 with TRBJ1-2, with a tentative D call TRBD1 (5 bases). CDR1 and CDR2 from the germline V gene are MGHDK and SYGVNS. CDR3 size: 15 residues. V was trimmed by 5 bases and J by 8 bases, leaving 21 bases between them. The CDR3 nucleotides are TGTGCCAGCAGTCCCCACGGGGGAAAGCCTGCGGGCTACACCTTC. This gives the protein CASSPHGGKPAGYTF.

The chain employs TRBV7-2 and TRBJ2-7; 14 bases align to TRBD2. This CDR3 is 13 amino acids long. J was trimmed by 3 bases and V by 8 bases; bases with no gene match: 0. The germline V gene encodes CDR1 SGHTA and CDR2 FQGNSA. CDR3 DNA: TGTGCCAGCGGGACTAGCGGGGGCTACGAGCAGTACTTC. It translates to CASGTSGGYEQYF.

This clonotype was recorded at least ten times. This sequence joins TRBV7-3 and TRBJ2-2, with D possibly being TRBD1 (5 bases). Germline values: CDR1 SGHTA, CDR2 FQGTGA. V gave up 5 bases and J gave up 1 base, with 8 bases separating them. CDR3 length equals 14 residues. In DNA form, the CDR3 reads TGTGCCAGCAGCAGACAGTTGAACACCGGGGAGCTGTTTTTT. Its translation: CASSRQLNTGELFF.

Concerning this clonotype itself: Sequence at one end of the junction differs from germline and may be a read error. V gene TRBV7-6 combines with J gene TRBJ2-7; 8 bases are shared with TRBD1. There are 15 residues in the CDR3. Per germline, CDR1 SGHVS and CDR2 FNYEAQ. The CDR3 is CASGLGTGASYEQYF. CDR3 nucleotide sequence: TGTGCCAGCGGCTTAGGGACAGGAGCCTCCTACGAGCAGTACTTC.

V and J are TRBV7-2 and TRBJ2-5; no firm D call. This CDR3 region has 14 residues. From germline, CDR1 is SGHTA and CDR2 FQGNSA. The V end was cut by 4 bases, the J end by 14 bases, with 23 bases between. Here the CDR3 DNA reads TGTGCCAGCAGCTGGGGATATAAGCAGTATTTTGACTACTTC. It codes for CASSWGYKQYFDYF. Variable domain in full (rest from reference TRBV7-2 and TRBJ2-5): GAGVSQSPSNKVTEKGKDVELRCDPISGHTALYWYRQSLGQGLEFLIYFQGNSAPDKSGLPSDRFSAERTGGSVSTLTIQRTQQEDSAVYLCASSWGYKQYFDYFGPGTRLLVL.

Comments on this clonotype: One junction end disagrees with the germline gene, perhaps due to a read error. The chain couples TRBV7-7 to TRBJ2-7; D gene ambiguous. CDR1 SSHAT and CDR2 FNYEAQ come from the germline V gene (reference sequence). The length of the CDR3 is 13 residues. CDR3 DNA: TGTGCTACCAGCAGATTGCACGGCTACGAACAGTACTTC. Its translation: CATSRLHGYEQYF.

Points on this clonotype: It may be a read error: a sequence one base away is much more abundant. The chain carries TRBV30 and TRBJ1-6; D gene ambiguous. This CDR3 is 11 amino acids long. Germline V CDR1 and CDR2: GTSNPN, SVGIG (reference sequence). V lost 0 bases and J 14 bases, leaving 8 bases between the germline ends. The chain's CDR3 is CAWSVNGALHF. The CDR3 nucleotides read TGTGCCTGGAGTGTAAATGGGGCCCTCCACTTT.

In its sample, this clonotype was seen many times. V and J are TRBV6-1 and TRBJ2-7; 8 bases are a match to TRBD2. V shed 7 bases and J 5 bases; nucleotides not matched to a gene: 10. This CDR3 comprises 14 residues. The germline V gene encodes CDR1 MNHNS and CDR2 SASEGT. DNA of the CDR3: TGTGCCAGCATGAAGAATAGCGGGGTGGACGAGCAGTACTTC. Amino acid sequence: CASMKNSGVDEQYF.

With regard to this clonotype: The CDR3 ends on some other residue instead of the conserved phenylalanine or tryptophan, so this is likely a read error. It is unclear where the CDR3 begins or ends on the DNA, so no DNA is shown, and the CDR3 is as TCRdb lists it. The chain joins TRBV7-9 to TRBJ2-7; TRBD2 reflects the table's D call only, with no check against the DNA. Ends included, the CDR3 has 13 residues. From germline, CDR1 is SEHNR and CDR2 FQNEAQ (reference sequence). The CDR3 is CASRSLRDRWANI.

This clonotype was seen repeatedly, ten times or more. DNA of the CDR3: TGTGCCTGGAACATGAACACTGAAGCTTTCTTT. This translates into CAWNMNTEAFF. The genes are TRBV30 and TRBJ1-1; D call uncertain. The CDR3 is 11 amino acids. The V and J ends lost 4 bases and 0 bases respectively, with 3 bases between them. Germline-derived CDR1 and CDR2 are GTSNPN and SVGIG (reference sequence).

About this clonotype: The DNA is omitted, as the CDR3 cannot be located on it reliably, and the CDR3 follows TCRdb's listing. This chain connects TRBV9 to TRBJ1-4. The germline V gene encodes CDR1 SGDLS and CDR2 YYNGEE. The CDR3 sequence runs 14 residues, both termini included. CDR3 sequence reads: CASSVSRDTQYFVF.

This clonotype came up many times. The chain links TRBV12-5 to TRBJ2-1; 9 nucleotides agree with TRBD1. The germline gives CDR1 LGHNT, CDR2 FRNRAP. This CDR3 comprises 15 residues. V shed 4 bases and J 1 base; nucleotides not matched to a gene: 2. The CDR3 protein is CASGYGTGSYNEQFF. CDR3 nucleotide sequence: TGTGCTAGTGGTTACGGGACAGGGTCCTACAATGAGCAGTTCTTC.

The CDR3 protein is CASTPAGITYEQYF. CDR3 nucleotide sequence: TGTGCCAGCACACCTGCCGGGATTACCTACGAGCAGTACTTC. The chain carries TRBV9 and TRBJ2-7; maybe TRBD2 (5 bases). V dropped 6 bases and J dropped 2 bases, with 15 bases sitting between them. The CDR3 consists of 14 residues. CDR1 is SGDLS, CDR2 YYNGEE, per germline.

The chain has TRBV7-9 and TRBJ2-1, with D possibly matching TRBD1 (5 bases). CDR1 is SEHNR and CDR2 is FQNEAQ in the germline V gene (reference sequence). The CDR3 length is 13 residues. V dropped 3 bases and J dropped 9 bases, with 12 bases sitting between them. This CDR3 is CASSLAPTGEQFF. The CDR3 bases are TGTGCCAGCAGCTTGGCTCCTACAGGTGAGCAGTTCTTC.

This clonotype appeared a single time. The CDR3 spells CASSPQNRSIEEQYF. CDR3 nucleotides: TGTGCCAGCTCACCACAAAATAGGTCCATAGAGGAGCAGTACTTC. The chain employs TRBV2 and TRBJ2-5, with D hard to call. The germline CDR1 and CDR2 sequences are SNHLY and FYNNEI. Deletions cut 8 bases from V and 11 bases from J, with 27 bases between. This CDR3 has 15 residues.

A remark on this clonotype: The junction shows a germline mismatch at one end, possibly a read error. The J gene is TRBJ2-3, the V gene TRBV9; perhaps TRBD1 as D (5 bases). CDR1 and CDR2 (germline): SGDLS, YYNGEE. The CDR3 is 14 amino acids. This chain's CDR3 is CASSVGAVFGAEDF. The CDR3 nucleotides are TGTGCCAGCAGCGTTGGCGCGGTATTTGGGGCTGAAGATTTT.

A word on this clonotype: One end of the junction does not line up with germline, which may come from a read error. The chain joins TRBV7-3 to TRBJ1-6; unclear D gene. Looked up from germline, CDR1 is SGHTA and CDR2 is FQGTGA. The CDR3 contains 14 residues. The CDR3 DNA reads TGTGCCAGCAGCTTCCACGGATCCAATTCGCCCCTGCACTTT. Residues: CASSFHGSNSPLHF.

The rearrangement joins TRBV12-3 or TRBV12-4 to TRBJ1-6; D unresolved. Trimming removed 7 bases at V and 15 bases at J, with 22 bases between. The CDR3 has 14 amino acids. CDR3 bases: TGTGCCAGCATCGCCCGGGCAAGGGCGTGGGTCCTCCACTTT. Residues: CASIARARAWVLHF.

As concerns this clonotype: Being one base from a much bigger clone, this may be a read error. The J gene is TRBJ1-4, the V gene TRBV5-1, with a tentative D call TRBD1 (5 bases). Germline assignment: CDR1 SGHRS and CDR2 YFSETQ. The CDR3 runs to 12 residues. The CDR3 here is CTSSRDREELFF. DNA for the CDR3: TGCACCAGCAGCAGGGATAGAGAAGAACTGTTTTTT.

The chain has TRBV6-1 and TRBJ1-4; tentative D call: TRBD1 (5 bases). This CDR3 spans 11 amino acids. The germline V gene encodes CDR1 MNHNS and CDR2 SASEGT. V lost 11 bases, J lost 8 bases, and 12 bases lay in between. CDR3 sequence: CAGRGFEKLFF. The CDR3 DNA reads TGTGCCGGACGGGGGTTCGAAAAACTGTTTTTT.

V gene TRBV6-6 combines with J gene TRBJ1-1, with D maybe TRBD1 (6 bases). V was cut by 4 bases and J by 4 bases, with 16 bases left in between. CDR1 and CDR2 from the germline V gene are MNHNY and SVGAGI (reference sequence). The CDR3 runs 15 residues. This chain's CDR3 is CASSSRTAGATEAFF. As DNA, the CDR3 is TGTGCCAGCAGTTCTCGGACAGCCGGGGCCACTGAAGCTTTCTTT.